A single sample gave rise to the 31 T cell receptor beta chains below, sequenced in a study of identical twins. TCRdb passed the 5' RACE reads through MiXCR, listing each CDR3 protein once. The repertoire holds 520,000 or so distinct CDR3 sequences, less than 25% seen once, with roughly 0.91% in the top ten. These data were also filed under a second study, of T cells expressing NK-cell markers.

Sequenced input: CD4+ T cells sorted from blood. These receptors originate from a woman aged 18-29 years in good health.

The V call is TRBV4-3, the J call TRBJ1-1; weak D call: TRBD1 (6 bases). CDR1 is LGHNA, CDR2 YSLEER, per germline. This CDR3 has 15 residues. V lost 1 base, J lost 1 base, and 10 bases lay in between. This chain's CDR3 is CASSQVGDKNTEAFF. The CDR3 coding sequence is TGCGCCAGCAGCCAAGTGGGGGACAAGAACACTGAAGCTTTCTTT.

Ten or more counts support this clonotype. Written as DNA, the CDR3 is TGCAGTGCCACGCCTAGCGGGAGTTGGGGAGAGACCCAGTACTTC. Encoded protein: CSATPSGSWGETQYF. This chain connects TRBV20-1 to TRBJ2-5; 10 bases align to TRBD2. The germline CDR1 and CDR2 sequences are DFQATT and SNEGSKA (reference sequence). V gave up 6 bases and J gave up 4 bases; unmatched junction bases: 11. The CDR3 extends over 15 amino acids.

J is TRBJ2-5 and V is TRBV7-2, with 8 positions matching TRBD2. This CDR3 has 14 residues. Germline-derived CDR1 and CDR2 are SGHTA and FQGNSA. With 5 bases clipped from V and 4 bases from J, the junction kept 6 bases outside the gene matches. CDR3 in amino acids: CASSRTSLGETQYF. The CDR3 DNA reads TGTGCCAGCAGCCGGACTAGCTTGGGAGAGACCCAGTACTTC.

This clonotype was observed a few times. V and J are TRBV3-1 and TRBJ1-1, with D perhaps TRBD1 (5 bases). Germline CDR1 is LGHDT and CDR2 is YNNKEL (reference sequence). V lost 1 base, J lost 10 bases, and 10 bases lay in between. CDR3 length equals 12 residues. As DNA, the CDR3 is TGTGCCAGCAGCCAAGCCCAGGGACGAGCTTTCTTT. Protein sequence: CASSQAQGRAFF.

The chain combines TRBV5-1 with TRBJ1-1, with TRBD1 as a possible D gene (6 bases). The germline V and J ends were trimmed by 4 bases and 5 bases, with 18 bases remaining between them. Germline V gives CDR1 SGHRS, CDR2 YFSETQ. The length of the CDR3 is 15 residues. CDR3 sequence: CASSLKTGSATEAFF. The CDR3 DNA reads TGCGCCAGCAGCCTCAAGACAGGATCGGCAACTGAAGCTTTCTTT.

In this sample, this clonotype turned up many times. The gene calls are TRBV5-1 and TRBJ2-5; tentatively, D is TRBD2 (5 bases). This CDR3 region has 16 residues. Trimming shortened V by 0 bases and J by 5 bases, and 17 bases separated the two germline ends. Per germline, CDR1 SGHRS and CDR2 YFSETQ. The CDR3 sequence: CASSLGDRGFEETQYF. Here the CDR3 DNA reads TGCGCCAGCAGCTTGGGAGACCGAGGGTTCGAGGAGACCCAGTACTTC.

This clonotype was seen more than once but under ten times. The rearrangement links TRBV7-2 to TRBJ2-7, with D possibly being TRBD1 (5 bases). V lost 3 bases and J 5 bases, leaving 11 bases between the germline ends. In germline, CDR1 is SGHTA, CDR2 FQGNSA. The length of the CDR3 is 13 residues. The CDR3 protein is CASSFDRTNEQYF. CDR3 nucleotides: TGTGCCAGCAGCTTCGACAGAACCAACGAGCAGTACTTC. The full variable domain, completed using reference TRBV7-2 and TRBJ2-7, is GAGVSQSPSNKVTEKGKDVELRCDPISGHTALYWYRQSLGQGLEFLIYFQGNSAPDKSGLPSDRFSAERTGGSVSTLTIQRTQQEDSAVYLCASSFDRTNEQYFGPGTRLTVT.

The rearrangement uses TRBV21-1 and TRBJ2-1; TRBD2, the table's D call, lacks a check against the DNA. TRBV21-1 is flagged as a pseudogene. The CDR3 has 16 amino acids. The CDR3 sequence: CASSKVVGGPFHEQFF. The CDR3 bases are TGTGCCAGCAGCAAAGTGGTGGGAGGGCCATTTCATGAGCAGTTCTTC.

This clonotype came up a few times. The chain is built from TRBV5-1 and TRBJ1-1; 11 bases line up with TRBD1. CDR3 length equals 15 residues. After removal of 4 bases from V and 5 bases from J, the junction contained 7 bases not matched to a gene. Germline V lookup: CDR1 SGHRS, CDR2 YFSETQ. This CDR3 is CASSIEDRGRTEAFF. DNA for the CDR3: TGCGCCAGCAGCATCGAGGACAGGGGGCGAACTGAAGCTTTCTTT.

V and J are TRBV5-6 and TRBJ1-5; D unclear. Germline lookup yields CDR1 SGHDT and CDR2 YYEEEE. The CDR3 extends over 14 amino acids. V gave up 5 bases and J gave up 7 bases, with 16 bases separating them. CDR3 sequence (DNA): TGTGCCAGCAGTAGACAAGGCGGCGGCCAGCCCCAGCATTTT. Its translation is CASSRQGGGQPQHF.

A few counts support this clonotype. The chain employs TRBV10-1 and TRBJ2-7; 9 nucleotides match TRBD2. The CDR3 sequence is 15 residues long. Germline trimming cut 3 bases from V and 4 bases from J; bases unmatched to any gene: 7. CDR1 and CDR2 (germline): WNHNN, SYGVQD (reference sequence). The CDR3 spells CASSEAAGGPYEQYF. CDR3 sequence (DNA): TGCGCCAGCAGTGAAGCGGCGGGAGGGCCATACGAGCAGTACTTC.

This clonotype was counted between two and nine times. The genes are TRBV5-1 and TRBJ2-7; 9 bases line up with TRBD2. Unmatched junction bases numbered 6, after V lost 0 bases and J lost 2 bases. Looked up from germline, CDR1 is SGHRS and CDR2 is YFSETQ. The CDR3 sequence is 16 residues long. This CDR3 reads CASSLAVAGGPYEQYF. The DNA of the CDR3 is TGCGCCAGCAGCTTGGCCGTCGCGGGGGGGCCCTACGAGCAGTACTTC. Looking up the rest from reference TRBV5-1 and TRBJ2-7 gives the full variable domain: KAGVTQTPRYLIKTRGQQVTLSCSPISGHRSVSWYQQTPGQGLQFLFEYFSETQRNKGNFPGRFSGRQFSNSRSEMNVSTLELGDSALYLCASSLAVAGGPYEQYFGPGTRLTVT.

This clonotype turned up a few times. The genes are TRBV6-5 and TRBJ2-7, with a tentative D call TRBD1 (5 bases). The length of the CDR3 is 13 residues. Trimming shortened V by 0 bases and J by 3 bases, and 6 bases separated the two germline ends. Germline V gene sequence: CDR1 MNHEY, CDR2 SVGAGI. CDR3: CASSYSGLYEQYF. In DNA form, the CDR3 reads TGTGCCAGCAGTTACTCGGGGCTCTACGAGCAGTACTTC.

This clonotype was seen many times. The chain joins TRBV10-3 to TRBJ2-6, with D unclear. CDR1 ENHRY and CDR2 SYGVKD come from the germline V gene. Trimming pared 6 bases from V and 2 bases from J, leaving 11 bases between. The CDR3 sequence is 15 residues long. CDR3 DNA sequence: TGTGCCATCAGCCCTCAGGAAACTGGGGCCAACGTCCTGACTTTC. This translates into CAISPQETGANVLTF.

This clonotype was counted only a few times. This chain joins TRBV5-1 and TRBJ2-1; 7 nucleotides line up with TRBD2. The germline V gene has CDR1 SGHRS and CDR2 YFSETQ. V dropped 3 bases and J dropped 9; count of bases not matched to a gene: 9. There are 14 residues in the CDR3. CDR3 sequence: CASSYSSGIPEQFF. The CDR3 region has the DNA TGCGCCAGCAGCTATTCCAGCGGGATCCCTGAGCAGTTCTTC.

A single count supports this clonotype. CDR3 loop: CASSFSKPGDTEAFF. In nucleotides, the CDR3 is TGCGCCAGCAGCTTTAGTAAACCCGGGGACACTGAAGCTTTCTTT. The rearrangement uses TRBV5-1 and TRBJ1-1; no clear D gene. From germline, CDR1 is SGHRS and CDR2 YFSETQ. Trimming cost V 2 bases and J 3 bases, with 14 bases left between them. The CDR3 is 15 residues long.

The J gene is TRBJ2-7, the V gene TRBV2; D assignment may be TRBD1 or TRBD2 (6 bases each). Germline CDR1 SNHLY, CDR2 FYNNEI. Deletions cut 7 bases from V and 7 bases from J, with 17 bases between. The CDR3 has 13 amino acids. The CDR3 nucleotides are TGTGCCAGCACCCTAGAGGGGGAGGCGGAGCAGTACTTC. Amino acid sequence: CASTLEGEAEQYF.

V is TRBV15 and J is TRBJ1-2, with D maybe TRBD1 (6 bases). The CDR3 is 14 amino acids. Germline V gene lookup returns CDR1 LNHNV and CDR2 YYDKDF (reference sequence). The V end lost 0 bases, the J end lost 6 bases, and 11 bases lay between the germline ends. CDR3 region: CATSRDRYRDGYTF. CDR3 nucleotides: TGTGCCACCAGCAGAGATAGGTACAGGGATGGCTACACCTTC. Drawing the rest from reference TRBV15 and TRBJ1-2, the complete variable domain is DAMVIQNPRYQVTQFGKPVTLSCSQTLNHNVMYWYQQKSSQAPKLLFHYYDKDFNNEADTPDNFQSRRPNTSFCFLDIRSPGLGDTAMYLCATSRDRYRDGYTFGSGTRLTVV.

The CDR3 sequence: CASSLVHGDTGELFF. The CDR3 coding sequence is TGTGCCAGCAGCTTAGTACACGGAGACACCGGGGAGCTGTTTTTT. The chain links TRBV7-9 to TRBJ2-2; no firm D call. Trimming pared 1 base from V and 3 bases from J, leaving 9 bases between. The CDR3 has 15 amino acids. CDR1 SEHNR and CDR2 FQNEAQ come from the germline V gene (reference sequence).

This clonotype was found a few times. This chain joins TRBV5-6 and TRBJ2-1, with 11 bases fitting TRBD2. Germline values: CDR1 SGHDT, CDR2 YYEEEE. The length of the CDR3 is 17 residues. V lost 8 bases, J lost 0 bases, and 10 bases stayed unmatched. This CDR3 reads CARGTSGNYFSYNEQFF. CDR3 nucleotide sequence: TGTGCCAGGGGGACTAGCGGAAATTATTTCTCCTACAATGAGCAGTTCTTC.

V gene TRBV27 combines with J gene TRBJ2-7; 13 positions match TRBD2. In germline, CDR1 is MNHEY, CDR2 SMNVEV (reference sequence). V shed 2 bases and J 2 bases; nucleotides not matched to a gene: 6. CDR3 length equals 17 residues. The CDR3 DNA reads TGTGCCAGCAGTTTAAGGACTAGCGGGAGTTCAGCCTACGAGCAGTACTTC. Amino acids: CASSLRTSGSSAYEQYF.

J is TRBJ1-2 and V is TRBV27; possible D gene TRBD1, 6 bases. The CDR3 runs 15 residues. Trimming took off 5 bases at V and 7 bases at J, with 20 bases between the two ends. The germline gives CDR1 MNHEY, CDR2 SMNVEV (reference sequence). Here the CDR3 DNA reads TGTGCCAGCAGTCCCCTGCAGGGGCAGGGTCCTGGCTACACCTTC. Its translation: CASSPLQGQGPGYTF.

This rearrangement joins TRBV20-1 to TRBJ1-2; 9 positions match TRBD1. V was clipped by 0 bases and J by 8 bases; unmatched bases: 7. There are 14 residues in the CDR3. Germline V CDR1 and CDR2: DFQATT, SNEGSKA (reference sequence). Here the CDR3 DNA reads TGCAGTGCTAGAGATTTTACAGGGGGCTACGGCTACACCTTC. It yields the protein CSARDFTGGYGYTF.

This chain connects TRBV6-1 to TRBJ2-6; D may be TRBD1 (6 bases). The CDR3 spans 17 residues. V was shortened by 6 bases and J by 0 bases, with 15 bases between the two germline ends. Germline V lookup: CDR1 MNHNS, CDR2 SASEGT. CDR3 sequence: CASRTGRELSGANVLTF. The DNA of the CDR3 is TGTGCCAGCAGGACAGGTCGGGAACTCTCTGGGGCCAACGTCCTGACTTTC.

The V gene is TRBV4-1, the J gene TRBJ2-2; D call uncertain. CDR1 and CDR2 from the germline V gene are MGHRA and YSYEKL. The V and J ends lost 4 bases and 0 bases respectively, with 12 bases between them. This CDR3 is 16 amino acids long. In DNA form, the CDR3 reads TGCGCCAGCAGCCCCCAAACCGGGCCGAACACCGGGGAGCTGTTTTTT. As protein: CASSPQTGPNTGELFF.

This clonotype was counted a few times. The chain links TRBV6-1 to TRBJ2-7, with D perhaps TRBD1 (6 bases). CDR1 is MNHNS and CDR2 is SASEGT in the germline V gene. The ends were cut back, 4 bases at V and 7 bases at J, with 20 bases in the middle. CDR3 length equals 15 residues. CDR3 sequence (DNA): TGTGCCAGCAGTGGTGGGGACACCTTGCAAGGGGAGCAGTACTTC. Protein sequence: CASSGGDTLQGEQYF.

V is TRBV7-9 and J is TRBJ1-4; D is possibly TRBD1 (6 bases). The CDR3 extends over 15 amino acids. The V gene's germline CDR1 is SEHNR and CDR2 FQNEAQ (reference sequence). The V end lost 5 bases, the J end lost 6 bases, and 16 bases lay between the germline ends. DNA for the CDR3: TGTGCCAGCAGCCCTACGGGAACAGGGTATGAAAAACTGTTTTTT. Amino acids: CASSPTGTGYEKLFF.

The rearrangement uses TRBV7-9 and TRBJ2-7; 7 nucleotides agree with TRBD2. The germline CDR1 and CDR2 sequences are SEHNR and FQNEAQ (reference sequence). V shed 6 bases, J shed 2 bases, and the junction held 7 bases outside the gene matches. This CDR3 has 14 residues. In nucleotides, the CDR3 is TGTGCCAGCAGTTTGAGCGGGGTTGCCTACGAGCAGTACTTC. It yields the protein CASSLSGVAYEQYF.

This clonotype has a single count. V usage is TRBV7-9 and J usage is TRBJ2-1; 9 nucleotides match TRBD2. Per the germline V gene, CDR1 is SEHNR and CDR2 is FQNEAQ (reference sequence). CDR3 length: 15 amino acids. J was trimmed by 4 bases and V by 5 bases; bases with no gene match: 6. The CDR3, as DNA: TGTGCCAGCAGCCAAAGCGGGGGGCCTTACAATGAGCAGTTCTTC. Translating it yields CASSQSGGPYNEQFF.

This clonotype was detected a few times. V and J are TRBV20-1 and TRBJ2-1; D may be TRBD1 (5 bases). Germline CDR1 reads DFQATT; CDR2 reads SNEGSKA (reference sequence). The CDR3 has 14 amino acids. V lost 2 bases and J 4 bases, leaving 12 bases between the germline ends. This chain's CDR3 is CSARQGMVYNEQFF. The CDR3 coding sequence is TGCAGTGCTAGACAGGGAATGGTTTACAATGAGCAGTTCTTC.

The CDR3 is CASSLWQREQYF. Written as DNA, the CDR3 is TGTGCCAGCAGCTTGTGGCAGCGAGAGCAGTACTTC. This chain joins TRBV5-6 and TRBJ2-7; no firm D call. V lost 1 base and J lost 7, with 9 bases in between. CDR3 length: 12 residues. CDR1 and CDR2 (germline): SGHDT, YYEEEE.